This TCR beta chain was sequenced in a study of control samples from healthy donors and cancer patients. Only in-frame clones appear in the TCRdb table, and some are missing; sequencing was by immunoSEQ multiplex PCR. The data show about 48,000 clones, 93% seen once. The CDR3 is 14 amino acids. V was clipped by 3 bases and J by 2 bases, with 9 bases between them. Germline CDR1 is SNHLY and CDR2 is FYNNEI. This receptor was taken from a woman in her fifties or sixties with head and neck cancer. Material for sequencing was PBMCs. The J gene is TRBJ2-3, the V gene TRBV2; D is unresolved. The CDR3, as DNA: TGTGCCAGCAGTGACTTACAGATCACAGATACGCAGTATTTT. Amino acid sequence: CASSDLQITDTQYF. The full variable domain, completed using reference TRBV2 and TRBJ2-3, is EPEVTQTPSHQVTQMGQEVILRCVPISNHLYFYWYRQILGQKVEFLVSFYNNEISEKSEIFDDQFSVERPDGSNFTLKIRSTKLEDSAMYFCASSDLQITDTQYFGPGTRLTVL.